This record covers a single T cell receptor (beta chain). Its antigen remains unknown. The sample comes from a study of cytomegalovirus exposure and HLA in healthy donors. The germline gives CDR1 SGDLS, CDR2 YYNGEE. The V and J ends lost 4 bases and 5 bases respectively, with 12 bases between them. CDR3 length equals 13 residues. Findings and caveats of the study: In an earlier analysis, productive rearrangement rates for most beta V segments clustered near 87% or 30%. Specificity of a few CMV-associated chains for CMV antigens was verified in vitro. Equally common other TCR beta chains were less clonally expanded than HLA-associated ones, a later analysis found.

PCR was performed using 60 Vbeta and 13 Jbeta primers. The table came from immunoSEQ multiplex PCR; TCRdb's copy has only in-frame clones and leaves some out. The profile shows more than 120,000 clones, over 75% of them singletons. The receptor's source is a male donor in good health and CMV-seronegative. The chain has TRBV9 and TRBJ1-2, with a possible D match to TRBD1 (6 bases). The sequencing input was PBMCs. CDR3 protein: CASSLTGKYGYTF. In nucleotides, the CDR3 is TGTGCCAGCAGCCTTACAGGGAAGTATGGCTACACCTTC. The full variable domain, its missing parts supplied by reference TRBV9 and TRBJ1-2, is DSGVTQTPKHLITATGQRVTLRCSPRSGDLSVYWYQQSLDQGLQFLIQYYNGEERAKGNILERFSAQQFPDLHSELNLSSLELGDSALYFCASSLTGKYGYTFGSGTRLTVV.